The present entry profiles one T cell receptor (beta chain) with its context. It lacks a known antigen. No much larger clone is present one base from it, and per-base qualities are unavailable. The CDR3 regions of human TCRbeta chains were subjected to immunosequencing. The study's processing was this. TCRs in the repertoires were compared against a reference library of SARS-CoV-2-specific TCRs that had been generated with the MIRA antigen-specificity platform. Breadth was defined as the fraction of unique TCRs that were SARS-CoV-2-associated, and depth was defined as the fraction of total T cells that were SARS-CoV-2-associated. Using the MIRA data, every spike-specific TCR was mapped to the spike region that the TCR reacted to and assigned to either a CD4 or a CD8 class. Log10-transformed breadth and depth values were compared by one-way ANOVA with Sidak's multiple comparisons tests. Entries here come from immuneACCESS through TCRdb and include only in-frame sequences with V and J called. Some clones fail to appear in such tables; in the studies checked, an unresolved V gene covers under half of the shortfall, and the cause of the remainder is unknown. D and trimming come from the DNA, and the V and J calls and clone size come from that table. Within this sample are over 100,000 clones, with 70% to 90% of them counted one time only. Clones ranked in the top ten supply less than 4.5% of the sample.

This record comes from a study of T cell responses to AZD1222 COVID-19 vaccine (dated by TCRdb to about 2021). Notes on the research overall: AZD1222 recipients given second doses at about 4 weeks or at about 12 weeks were pooled, since spike-specific TCR depth and breadth were not found to differ between the two schedules. A total of 233 trial participants underwent TCR sequencing, of whom 200 to 220 had received two doses of AZD1222 and around 25 had received two doses of the MenACWY control vaccine. Trial participants were enrolled by age into 18-55, 56-69 and 70-plus year subgroups, with roughly 160, 29 and 62 TCR-sequenced participants respectively. What the work shows at the level of the full study, not this receptor alone: Reportedly, close to half of the unique spike-specific TCRs recognized epitopes lying outside the regions that are mutated in the B.1.351 and B.1.1.7 variants. A significant rise in spike-specific TCR breadth and depth was observed after two AZD1222 doses relative to day 0 and relative to MenACWY recipients. Most participants were white British and females outnumbered males, and the authors suggested that clonal diversity may have been underestimated. Because no day 14 peak-response samples were available, repertoires were characterized only after the peak T cell response. In the small 56-69-year group, the increase in depth fell short of significance, most likely because of low power. The whole spike protein was spanned by vaccine-associated CD4 TCRs, and dominant responses were seen in regions 160-218 and 743-854. Conclusions about previously exposed vaccinees are limited because only a handful of AZD1222 recipients were SARS-CoV-2 seropositive at baseline.

What this sample's time point label stands for: baseline before first vaccination. The vaccinee samples were drawn from two UK trials, COV001 and COV002, one of which was a single-blind randomized controlled phase 2/3 trial testing AZD1222 (ChAdOx1 nCoV-19) in healthy adults. Trial participant PBMC samples were collected at day 0 and day 28 after the second dose for TCRbeta chain sequencing. Reading the germline V gene (reference sequence) gives CDR1 MNHEY and CDR2 SMNVEV. Trimming leaves V shorter by 4 bases and J shorter by 7 bases, with the junction holding 6 bases beyond the gene matches. The CDR3 spans 15 residues, from the cysteine through the phenylalanine. Only the CDR3 part of the read is kept: 45 bases, read in frame from the first base.

Sample: peripheral blood, taken on day 0 of AZD1222 vaccination. The receptor comes from an adult in good health. The sequence links TRBV27 to TRBJ2-1; 11 central bases correspond to TRBD2. Read as DNA, the sequence is TGTGCCAGCAGTTCCCTAGCGGGGGGAACTAATGAGCAGTTCTTC. Its translation reads: CASSSLAGGTNEQFF.